The 24 T cell receptor beta chains below all came from one sample that was sequenced in a study of CD8+CD57+ T cells in acquired aplastic anemia. TCR beta VDJ and CDR3 profiles were obtained from a genomic DNA template. TCRdb redid the calling of the reads with MiXCR, one entry per CDR3 protein. The sample includes 150,000 to 200,000 distinct CDR3 sequences, 64% of them seen just once. The sample was sorted CD4+, CD8+, or CD8+CD57+ T cells (not recorded which) from PBMCs. The source of these receptors is a human donor with severe aplastic anemia or a healthy control (not recorded which).

This chain uses TRBV29-1 with TRBJ2-1; 13 nucleotides agree with TRBD2. The J segment lost 6 bases and the V segment lost 4 bases, leaving 3 bases of the junction unmatched. This CDR3 has 14 amino acids. The V gene's germline CDR1 is SQVTM and CDR2 ANQGSEA. CDR3 sequence (DNA): TGCAGCGTTGCTACTAGCGGGGGGGCCAATGAGCAGTTCTTC. It codes for CSVATSGGANEQFF.

The CDR3 DNA reads as TGTGCCACGCCCCTAGTCTTGGGGGACTTCTACGAGCAGTACTTC. Protein: CATPLVLGDFYEQYF. This chain uses TRBV24-1 with TRBJ2-7, with D possibly matching TRBD2 (6 bases). Germline CDR1 reads KGHDR; CDR2 reads SFDVKD. The CDR3 has 15 amino acids. V was shortened by 10 bases and J by 3 bases, with 21 bases between the two germline ends.

The V gene is TRBV7-2, the J gene TRBJ2-6, with TRBD1 matching over 7 bases. There are 18 residues in the CDR3. From germline, CDR1 is SGHTA and CDR2 FQGNSA. V dropped 5 bases and J dropped 3; count of bases not matched to a gene: 13. The CDR3 DNA reads as TGTGCCAGCAGCGCCCGACAGGGCCTCTTCTATGGGGCCAACGTCCTGACTTTC. Translated, it gives CASSARQGLFYGANVLTF.

In this sample, this clonotype turned up many times. This chain links TRBV7-8 with TRBJ2-7, with no clear D. Between the trimmed V and J ends, which lost 8 bases and 2 bases, there was a span of 10 bases. Germline V CDR1 and CDR2: SGHVS, FQNEAQ. The CDR3 runs 12 residues. This CDR3 reads CASGLRAYEQYF. CDR3 in DNA: TGTGCCAGCGGTCTCCGCGCCTACGAGCAGTACTTC.

J is TRBJ2-7 and V is TRBV7-8; no reliable D call. This CDR3 is 17 amino acids long. The V end lost 0 bases, the J end lost 0 bases, and 15 bases lay between the germline ends. Germline CDR1 reads SGHVS; CDR2 reads FQNEAQ. In DNA, the CDR3 is TGTGCCAGCAGCTTAGCCCCGGCGCCAGACTTCTCCTACGAGCAGTACTTC. This codes for CASSLAPAPDFSYEQYF.

The rearrangement uses TRBV24-1 and TRBJ1-5; the D gene is possibly TRBD1 (6 bases). CDR1 and CDR2 from the germline V gene are KGHDR and SFDVKD. Trimming stripped 4 bases from V and 6 bases from J, with 12 bases between. The length of the CDR3 is 14 residues. CDR3 sequence (DNA): TGTGCCACCAGTGAGGCAGGGGAGGGTCAGCCCCAGCATTTT. Its translation: CATSEAGEGQPQHF.

This chain uses TRBV2 with TRBJ2-7; D uncertain. Deletions cut 1 base from V and 4 bases from J, with 8 bases between. From germline, CDR1 is SNHLY and CDR2 FYNNEI. The CDR3 consists of 13 residues. For the CDR3, the DNA is TGTGCCAGCAGTGAAGTGTCGGAGTACGAGCAGTACTTC. Translated, it gives CASSEVSEYEQYF.

This clonotype was picked up many times. This chain links TRBV20-1 with TRBJ2-5, with D possibly matching TRBD2 (5 bases). This CDR3 is built from 10 residues. Germline assignment: CDR1 DFQATT and CDR2 SNEGSKA (reference sequence). CDR3 loop: CSGDQETQYF. DNA of the CDR3: TGCAGCGGGGACCAAGAGACCCAGTACTTC.

This clonotype came up a few times. A much larger clone lies a single base off, so this may be a read error. The chain carries TRBV5-6 and TRBJ2-3; D call uncertain. The CDR3 covers 11 residues. The V end was cut by 2 bases, the J end by 2 bases, with 0 bases between. Per the germline V gene, CDR1 is SGHDT and CDR2 is YYEEEE. DNA of the CDR3: TGTGCCAGCAGCTTCACAGATACGCAGTATTTT. It encodes CASSFTDTQYF.

The chain employs TRBV7-9 and TRBJ1-4, with D possibly TRBD1 on 6 matching bases. In germline, CDR1 is SEHNR, CDR2 FQNEAQ (reference sequence). This CDR3 spans 20 amino acids. V was cut by 5 bases and J by 8 bases, with 33 bases left in between. CDR3 sequence reads: CASSPLDRDNHRRGNEKLFF. Here the CDR3 DNA reads TGTGCCAGCAGCCCGCTGGACCGGGACAATCACCGCCGGGGGAACGAAAAACTGTTTTTT.

CDR3 DNA sequence: TGTGCCAGCAGCAAGAGAGAGCAGTACTTC. This gives the protein CASSKREQYF. The gene calls are TRBV6-1 and TRBJ2-7; D ambiguous. Per germline, CDR1 MNHNS and CDR2 SASEGT. Deletions cut 6 bases from V and 7 bases from J, with 7 bases between. This CDR3 has 10 amino acids.

The rearrangement joins TRBV25-1 to TRBJ1-2, with TRBD1 matching 8 bases. This CDR3 is built from 19 residues. Germline CDR1 reads MGHDK; CDR2 reads SYGVNS. Trimming at V came to 6 bases and at J to 3 bases, leaving 21 bases not matched to a gene. The CDR3 sequence is CASSAEDRVEGGSYYGYTF. CDR3 sequence (DNA): TGTGCCAGCAGCGCGGAGGACAGGGTAGAGGGGGGGTCCTACTATGGCTACACCTTC.

The DNA for the CDR3 is TGTGCCAGCAGTGAAACCGGGACTAGCGGACTCTCTAGCACAGATACGCAGTATTTT. Its translation is CASSETGTSGLSSTDTQYF. The chain has TRBV25-1 and TRBJ2-3; TRBD2 aligns across 11 bases. Germline CDR1 is MGHDK and CDR2 is SYGVNS. V lost 2 bases and J lost 0; bases outside the gene matches: 10. CDR3 length equals 19 residues.

The genes are TRBV20-1 and TRBJ2-3; D is possibly TRBD2 (5 bases). Germline V CDR1 and CDR2: DFQATT, SNEGSKA (reference sequence). V was pared by 2 bases and J by 2 bases, with 17 bases between. This CDR3 contains 16 residues. CDR3 residues: CSARIRPGTNTDTQYF. CDR3 nucleotides: TGCAGTGCTAGAATTCGTCCGGGAACTAACACAGATACGCAGTATTTT.

This clonotype occurred a few times. A read error is possible here, since a much larger clone lies one base away. The chain couples TRBV11-2 to TRBJ2-7; possible D gene TRBD1, 6 bases. From germline, CDR1 is SGHAT and CDR2 FQNNGV. Deletions cut 8 bases from V and 9 bases from J, with 17 bases between. This CDR3 has 12 residues. This CDR3 is CASGADRHGQYF. DNA of the CDR3: TGTGCCAGCGGGGCAGACAGGCACGGGCAGTACTTC.

This clonotype was seen a single time. The chain joins TRBV12-3 or TRBV12-4 to TRBJ1-1; a possible D gene is TRBD1 (5 bases). Trimming left V 5 bases short and J 1 base short, with 17 bases between. The CDR3 length is 16 residues. CDR3 in amino acids: CASSPRIQEPNTEAFF. CDR3 sequence (DNA): TGTGCCAGCAGTCCGAGGATACAGGAACCGAACACTGAAGCTTTCTTT.

Turning to this clonotype: At one end, the junction sequence differs from germline, possibly due to a read error. The chain carries TRBV9 and TRBJ2-1; TRBD2 aligns across 12 bases. The germline V gene has CDR1 SGDLS and CDR2 YYNGEE. This CDR3 region has 17 residues. Here the CDR3 reads CASSPLGRTSGTNEQFF. As DNA, the CDR3 is TGCGCCAGCAGCCCTCTAGGGAGGACTAGCGGGACCAATGAGCAGTTCTTC.

The chain carries TRBV7-7 and TRBJ2-5, with TRBD1 matching 9 bases. Germline loops: CDR1 SSHAT, CDR2 FNYEAQ (reference sequence). The CDR3 covers 16 residues. The trim removed 5 bases at V and 7 bases at J, leaving 14 bases unmatched. CDR3 protein: CASSRRDRVSRGTQYF. CDR3 coding DNA: TGTGCCAGCAGCCGCCGGGACAGGGTATCGCGGGGGACCCAGTACTTC.

The genes are TRBV5-1 and TRBJ2-1, with D maybe TRBD1 (6 bases). The V end was cut by 1 base, the J end by 6 bases, with 17 bases between. The CDR3 sequence is 16 residues long. Per the germline V gene, CDR1 is SGHRS and CDR2 is YFSETQ. CDR3 sequence: CASSLIPLTGINEQFF. For the CDR3, the DNA is TGCGCCAGCAGCTTGATACCCCTTACAGGGATCAATGAGCAGTTCTTC.

Here the CDR3 DNA reads TGCAGTGCTGGACGGCTAGCCTCTGGAAACACCATATATTTT. Translated: CSAGRLASGNTIYF. V gene TRBV20-1 combines with J gene TRBJ1-3, with unresolved D. The CDR3 contains 14 residues. Germline V lookup: CDR1 DFQATT, CDR2 SNEGSKA (reference sequence). The V and J ends lost 5 bases and 0 bases respectively, with 11 bases between them.

This chain uses TRBV5-1 with TRBJ1-1; TRBD1 agrees at 11 bases. CDR1 and CDR2 from the germline V gene are SGHRS and YFSETQ. CDR3 size: 19 residues. The junction had 18 bases not matched to a gene; V was cut back by 4 bases and J by 4 bases. The CDR3 bases are TGCGCCAGCAGCGGACCCCGGACGGGACAGGGGGGAGGTAGCACTGAAGCTTTCTTT. It codes for CASSGPRTGQGGGSTEAFF. Filled out from reference TRBV5-1 and TRBJ1-1, the complete variable domain reads KAGVTQTPRYLIKTRGQQVTLSCSPISGHRSVSWYQQTPGQGLQFLFEYFSETQRNKGNFPGRFSGRQFSNSRSEMNVSTLELGDSALYLCASSGPRTGQGGGSTEAFFGQGTRLTVV.

This clonotype came up a few times. The chain uses TRBV20-1 and TRBJ2-7, with D perhaps TRBD2 (5 bases). CDR1 and CDR2 (germline): DFQATT, SNEGSKA (reference sequence). V lost 3 bases and J 7 bases, leaving 10 bases between the germline ends. This CDR3 comprises 11 residues. The CDR3 nucleotides are TGCAGTGCTAGGAGGGTACAAGAGCAGTACTTC. Protein: CSARRVQEQYF.

The J gene is TRBJ2-7, the V gene TRBV2; D not certain. With 8 bases removed from V and 1 base from J, the gap between germline ends came to 6 bases. The CDR3 length is 11 residues. The germline CDR1 and CDR2 sequences are SNHLY and FYNNEI. The CDR3 region has the DNA TGTGCCAGCTTGGGGTCCTACGAGCAGTACTTC. It specifies CASLGSYEQYF.

The gene calls are TRBV5-1 and TRBJ2-1; the match to TRBD2 covers 9 bases. After removal of 1 base from V and 6 bases from J, the junction contained 8 bases not matched to a gene. The CDR3 sequence is 16 residues long. The V gene's germline CDR1 is SGHRS and CDR2 YFSETQ. The CDR3 DNA reads as TGCGCCAGCAGCTTGCTAGCGGGGAATCTATGCAATGAGCAGTTCTTC. Amino acid sequence: CASSLLAGNLCNEQFF. The whole variable domain, remainder taken from reference TRBV5-1 and TRBJ2-1, is KAGVTQTPRYLIKTRGQQVTLSCSPISGHRSVSWYQQTPGQGLQFLFEYFSETQRNKGNFPGRFSGRQFSNSRSEMNVSTLELGDSALYLCASSLLAGNLCNEQFFGPGTRLTVL.